The T cell receptor (beta chain) under discussion was sequenced for a study of CD8 T cells in Susac syndrome. Random hexamers were used to reverse transcribe an amount of about 0.45 to 1 ug RNA. In TCRdb, the immunoSEQ multiplex PCR reads were re-called with MiXCR into one record per CDR3 protein. The repertoire includes just over 150,000 distinct CDR3 sequences, nearly 97% of them detected once, and 0.14% to 0.15% sits in the top ten. Germline values: CDR1 KGHDR, CDR2 SFDVKD. This CDR3 is 16 amino acids long. Deletions cut 0 bases from V and 0 bases from J, with 9 bases between. This receptor was taken from a human donor with multiple sclerosis. The V gene is TRBV24-1, the J gene TRBJ2-3, with D possibly matching TRBD2 (5 bases). Sequences were obtained from CD8+ T cells from PBMCs. CDR3 sequence: CATSDLDGESTDTQYF. The CDR3 coding sequence is TGTGCCACCAGTGATTTGGACGGGGAAAGCACAGATACGCAGTATTTT.